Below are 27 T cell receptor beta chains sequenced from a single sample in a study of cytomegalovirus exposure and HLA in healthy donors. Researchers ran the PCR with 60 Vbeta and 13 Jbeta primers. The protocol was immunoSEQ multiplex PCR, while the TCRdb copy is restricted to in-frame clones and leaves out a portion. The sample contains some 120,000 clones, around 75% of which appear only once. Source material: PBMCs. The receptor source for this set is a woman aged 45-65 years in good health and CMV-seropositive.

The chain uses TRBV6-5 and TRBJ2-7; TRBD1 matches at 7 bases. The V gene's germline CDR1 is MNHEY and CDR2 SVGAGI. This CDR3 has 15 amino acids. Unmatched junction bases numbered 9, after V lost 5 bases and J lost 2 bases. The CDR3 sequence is CASSTYRGATYEQYF. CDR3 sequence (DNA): TGTGCCAGCAGTACCTACAGGGGCGCCACCTACGAGCAGTACTTC.

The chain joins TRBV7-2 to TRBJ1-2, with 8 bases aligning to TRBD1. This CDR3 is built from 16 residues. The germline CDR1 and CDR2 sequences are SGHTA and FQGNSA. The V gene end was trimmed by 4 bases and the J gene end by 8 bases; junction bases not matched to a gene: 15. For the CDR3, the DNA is TGTGCCAGCAGCTCATCGTACGGACAGGGCGTCAAAGGCTACACCTTC. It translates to CASSSSYGQGVKGYTF.

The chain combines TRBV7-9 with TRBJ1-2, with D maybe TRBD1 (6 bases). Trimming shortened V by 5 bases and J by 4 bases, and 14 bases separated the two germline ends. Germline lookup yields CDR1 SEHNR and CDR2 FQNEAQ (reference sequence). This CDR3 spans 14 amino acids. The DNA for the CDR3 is TGTGCCAGCAGCCCCACCGCACAGGGCTATGGCTACACCTTC. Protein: CASSPTAQGYGYTF.

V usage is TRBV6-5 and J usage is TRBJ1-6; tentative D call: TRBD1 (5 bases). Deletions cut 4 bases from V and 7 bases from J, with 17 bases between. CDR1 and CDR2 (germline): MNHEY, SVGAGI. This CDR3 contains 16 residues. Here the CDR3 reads CASSFARGRSNSPLHF. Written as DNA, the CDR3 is TGTGCCAGCAGTTTTGCCCGGGGGAGATCGAATTCACCCCTCCACTTT.

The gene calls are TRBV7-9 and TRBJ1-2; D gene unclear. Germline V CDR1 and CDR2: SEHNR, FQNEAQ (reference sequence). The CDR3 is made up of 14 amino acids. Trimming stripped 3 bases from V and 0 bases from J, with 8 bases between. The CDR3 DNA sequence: TGTGCCAGCAGCTTTGGCGGAGCTAACTATGGCTACACCTTC. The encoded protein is CASSFGGANYGYTF.

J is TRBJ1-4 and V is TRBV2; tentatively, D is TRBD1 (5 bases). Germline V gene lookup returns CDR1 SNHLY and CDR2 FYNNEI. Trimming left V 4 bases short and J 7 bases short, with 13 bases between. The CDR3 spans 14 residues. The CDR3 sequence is CASSGQTWGEKLFF. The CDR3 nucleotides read TGTGCCAGCAGTGGACAGACCTGGGGTGAAAAACTGTTTTTT.

The CDR3 sequence: CASTSPSYSNQPQHF. The CDR3 nucleotides read TGTGCCAGCACCTCCCCGAGCTATAGCAATCAGCCCCAGCATTTT. The rearrangement joins TRBV28 to TRBJ1-5; D not resolved. Germline CDR1 is MDHEN and CDR2 is SYDVKM. The CDR3 is 15 residues long. V was shortened by 7 bases and J by 0 bases, with 13 bases between the two germline ends. The complete variable domain, with remaining parts taken from reference TRBV28 and TRBJ1-5, reads DVKVTQSSRYLVKRTGEKVFLECVQDMDHENMFWYRQDPGLGLRLIYFSYDVKMKEKGDIPEGYSVSREKKERFSLILESASTNQTSMYLCASTSPSYSNQPQHFGDGTRLSIL.

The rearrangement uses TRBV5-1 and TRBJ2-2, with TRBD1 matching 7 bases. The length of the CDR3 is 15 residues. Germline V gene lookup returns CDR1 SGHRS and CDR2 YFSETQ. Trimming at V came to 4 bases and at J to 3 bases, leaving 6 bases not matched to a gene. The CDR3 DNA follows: TGCGCCAGCAGCCAGGGGACAGCCTACACCGGGGAGCTGTTTTTT. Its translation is CASSQGTAYTGELFF.

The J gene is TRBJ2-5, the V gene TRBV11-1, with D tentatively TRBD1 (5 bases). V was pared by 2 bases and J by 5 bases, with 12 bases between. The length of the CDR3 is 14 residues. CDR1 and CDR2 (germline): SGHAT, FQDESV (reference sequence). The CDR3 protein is CASSLHWGTETQYF. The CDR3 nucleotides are TGTGCCAGCAGCTTACATTGGGGCACGGAGACCCAGTACTTC.

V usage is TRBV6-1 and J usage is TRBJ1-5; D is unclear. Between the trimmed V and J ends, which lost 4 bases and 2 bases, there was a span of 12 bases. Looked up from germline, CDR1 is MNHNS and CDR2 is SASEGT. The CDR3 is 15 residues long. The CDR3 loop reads CASSALGRGNQPQHF. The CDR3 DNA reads TGTGCCAGCAGTGCCCTCGGGAGGGGCAATCAGCCCCAGCATTTT.

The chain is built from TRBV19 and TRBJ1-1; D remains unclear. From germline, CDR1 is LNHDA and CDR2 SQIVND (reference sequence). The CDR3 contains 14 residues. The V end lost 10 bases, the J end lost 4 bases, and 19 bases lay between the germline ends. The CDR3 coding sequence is TGTGCCACTACCCCCTCCCGCCGGGGCACTGAAGCTTTCTTT. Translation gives CATTPSRRGTEAFF.

Here the CDR3 DNA reads TGTGCCAGCAGCTTTACTCTTATATCCGGGGAGCTGTTTTTT. Amino acids: CASSFTLISGELFF. The chain joins TRBV5-5 to TRBJ2-2; D ambiguous. Trimming stripped 2 bases from V and 6 bases from J, with 11 bases between. Germline lookup yields CDR1 SGHKS and CDR2 YYEKEE (reference sequence). CDR3 length: 14 residues. Looking up the rest from reference TRBV5-5 and TRBJ2-2 gives the full variable domain: DAGVTQSPTHLIKTRGQQVTLRCSPISGHKSVSWYQQVLGQGPQFIFQYYEKEERGRGNFPDRFSARQFPNYSSELNVNALLLGDSALYLCASSFTLISGELFFGEGSRLTVL.

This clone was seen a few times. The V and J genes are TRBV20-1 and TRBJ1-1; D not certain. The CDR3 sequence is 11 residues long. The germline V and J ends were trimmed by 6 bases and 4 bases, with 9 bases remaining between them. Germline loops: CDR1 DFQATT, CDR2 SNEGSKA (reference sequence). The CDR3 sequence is CSAPSGTEAFF. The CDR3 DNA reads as TGCAGTGCCCCCTCGGGCACTGAAGCTTTCTTT.

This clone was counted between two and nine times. This chain's CDR3 is CASSLVAGGITDTQYF. CDR3 coding DNA: TGTGCCAGCAGCTTAGTGGCGGGGGGGATCACAGATACGCAGTATTTT. The chain has TRBV11-3 and TRBJ2-3; 9 nucleotides line up with TRBD2. Germline CDR1 SGHNT, CDR2 YENEEA. V was pared by 1 base and J by 2 bases, with 4 bases of the junction left unmatched. There are 16 residues in the CDR3. The full variable domain, its missing parts supplied by reference TRBV11-3 and TRBJ2-3, is EAGVVQSPRYKIIEKKQPVAFWCNPISGHNTLYWYLQNLGQGPELLIRYENEEAVDDSQLPKDRFSAERLKGVDSTLKIQPAELGDSAVYLCASSLVAGGITDTQYFGPGTRLTVL.

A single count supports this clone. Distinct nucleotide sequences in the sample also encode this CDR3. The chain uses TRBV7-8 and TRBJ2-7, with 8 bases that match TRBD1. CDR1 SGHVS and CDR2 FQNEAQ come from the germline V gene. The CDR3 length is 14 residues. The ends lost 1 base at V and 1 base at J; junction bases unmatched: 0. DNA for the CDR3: TGTGCCAGCAGCTTAGGGACAGGGTCCTACGAGCAGTACTTC. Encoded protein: CASSLGTGSYEQYF.

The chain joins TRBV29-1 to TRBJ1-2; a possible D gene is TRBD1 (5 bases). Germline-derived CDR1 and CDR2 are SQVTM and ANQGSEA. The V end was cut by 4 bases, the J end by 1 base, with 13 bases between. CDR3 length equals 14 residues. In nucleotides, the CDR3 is TGCAGCGTTGCAGGGATGGGCCTTAACTATGGCTACACCTTC. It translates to CSVAGMGLNYGYTF.

The CDR3, as DNA: TGTGCCAGCAACGGGGGGGCCACTGAAGCTTTCTTT. Its translation: CASNGGATEAFF. V gene TRBV7-9 combines with J gene TRBJ1-1; a possible D gene is TRBD1 (6 bases). Germline V CDR1 and CDR2: SEHNR, FQNEAQ (reference sequence). This CDR3 is 12 amino acids long. Trimming left V 7 bases short and J 4 bases short, with 10 bases between.

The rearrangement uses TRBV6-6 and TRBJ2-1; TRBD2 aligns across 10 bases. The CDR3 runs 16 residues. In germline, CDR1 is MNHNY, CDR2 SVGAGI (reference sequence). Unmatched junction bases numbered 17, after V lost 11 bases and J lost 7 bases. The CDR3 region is CASLGLAEQGWNEQFF. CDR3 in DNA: TGTGCCTCACTAGGACTAGCGGAACAGGGTTGGAATGAGCAGTTCTTC.

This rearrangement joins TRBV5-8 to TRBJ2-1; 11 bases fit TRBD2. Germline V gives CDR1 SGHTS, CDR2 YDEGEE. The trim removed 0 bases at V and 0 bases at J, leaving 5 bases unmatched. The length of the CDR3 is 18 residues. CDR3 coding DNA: TGTGCCAGCAGCTTGGCGGGGACTAGCGGAGACTCCTACAATGAGCAGTTCTTC. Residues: CASSLAGTSGDSYNEQFF.

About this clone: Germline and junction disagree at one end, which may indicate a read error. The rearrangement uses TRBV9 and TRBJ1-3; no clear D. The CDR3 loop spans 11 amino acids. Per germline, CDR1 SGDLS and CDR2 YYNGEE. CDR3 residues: CASSVAWELHF. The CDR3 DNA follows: TGTGCCAGCAGCGTAGCTTGGGAGCTTCATTTT. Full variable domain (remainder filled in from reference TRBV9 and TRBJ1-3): DSGVTQTPKHLITATGQRVTLRCSPRSGDLSVYWYQQSLDQGLQFLIQYYNGEERAKGNILERFSAQQFPDLHSELNLSSLELGDSALYFCASSVAWELHFGEGSWLTVV.

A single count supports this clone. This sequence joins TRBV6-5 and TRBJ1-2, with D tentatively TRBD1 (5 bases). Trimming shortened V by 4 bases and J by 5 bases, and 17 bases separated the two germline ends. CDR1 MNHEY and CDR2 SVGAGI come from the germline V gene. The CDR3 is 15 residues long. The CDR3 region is CASSSAGLTLYGYTF. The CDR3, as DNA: TGTGCCAGCAGTTCGGCAGGGTTAACTCTATATGGCTACACCTTC.

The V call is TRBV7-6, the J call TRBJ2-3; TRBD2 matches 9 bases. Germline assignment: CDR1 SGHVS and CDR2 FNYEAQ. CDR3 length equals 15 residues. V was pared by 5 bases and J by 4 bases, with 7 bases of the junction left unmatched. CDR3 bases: TGTGCCAGCAGCCCCCGGACTAGCGCAGCAGATACGCAGTATTTT. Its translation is CASSPRTSAADTQYF.

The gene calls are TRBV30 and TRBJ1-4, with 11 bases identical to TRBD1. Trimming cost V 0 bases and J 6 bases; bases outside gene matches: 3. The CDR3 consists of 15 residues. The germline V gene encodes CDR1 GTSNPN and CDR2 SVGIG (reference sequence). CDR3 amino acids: CAWSVRDRGDEKLFF. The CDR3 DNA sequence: TGTGCCTGGAGTGTCCGGGACAGGGGGGATGAAAAACTGTTTTTT.

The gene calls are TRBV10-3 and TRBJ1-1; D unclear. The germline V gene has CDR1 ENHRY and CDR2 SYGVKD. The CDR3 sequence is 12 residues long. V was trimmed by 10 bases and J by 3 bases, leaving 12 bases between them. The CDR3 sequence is CATQVPDTEAFF. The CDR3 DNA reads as TGTGCCACCCAGGTCCCGGACACTGAAGCTTTCTTT.

CDR3 sequence: CASSLGVGTGGYGNTIYF. The CDR3 nucleotides read TGTGCCAGCAGCTTAGGCGTCGGGACAGGGGGCTATGGAAACACCATATATTTT. This rearrangement joins TRBV7-2 to TRBJ1-3, with TRBD1 matching 12 bases. The CDR3 contains 18 residues. Germline loops: CDR1 SGHTA, CDR2 FQGNSA. The junction had 7 bases not matched to a gene; V was cut back by 1 base and J by 3 bases.

The CDR3 DNA follows: TGTGCCAGCAGTGCACTTTGGGGACAGAGCTCCTACGAGCAGTACTTC. The encoded protein is CASSALWGQSSYEQYF. V and J are TRBV6-1 and TRBJ2-7, with 7 bases aligning to TRBD1. Trimming cost V 4 bases and J 0 bases; bases outside gene matches: 9. The CDR3 is made up of 16 amino acids. Germline V CDR1 and CDR2: MNHNS, SASEGT.

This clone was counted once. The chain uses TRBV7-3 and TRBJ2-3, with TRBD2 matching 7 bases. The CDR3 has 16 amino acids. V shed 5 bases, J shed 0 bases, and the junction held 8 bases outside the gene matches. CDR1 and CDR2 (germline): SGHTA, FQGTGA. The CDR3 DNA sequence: TGTGCCAGCAGCCCTTGGGGGGAGGGGAGCACAGATACGCAGTATTTT. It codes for CASSPWGEGSTDTQYF.